The source of this T cell receptor (beta chain) is a study of blood T cell repertoires in COVID-19. Study background: Spain, Italy and the United States supplied samples that represented acute and convalescent COVID-19. T cells, B-cell-depleted T cells, or PBMCs provided the cDNA or gDNA that served as material.

Seattle enrolled patients during active infection and tracked them longitudinally. Trimming left V 4 bases short and J 3 bases short, with 18 bases between. The length of the CDR3 is 16 residues. CDR1 and CDR2 (germline): SGDLS, YYNGEE. As originally analysed: Nucleated cell number was recorded as an estimate derived from reference gene primer amplification. Repertoires were generated with immunoSEQ multiplex PCR, while TCRdb's copy carries only in-frame clones and drops some. That table supplies the V and J calls and clone size; D and trimming were determined from the DNA. The sample holds under 200,000 clones, about 82% seen once.

This TCR derives from a man aged 55 to 70 with COVID-19, enrolled during active disease. The chain joins TRBV9 to TRBJ2-3, with a possible D match to TRBD1 (7 bases). Sample: peripheral blood. The CDR3 protein is CASSPTPAGGTDTQYF. The CDR3 bases are TGTGCCAGCAGCCCCACGCCTGCAGGGGGGACAGATACGCAGTATTTT.